Below, 5 T cell receptor beta chains from the same sample are listed, as sequenced in a study of CD8 T cells in Susac syndrome. RNA totalling roughly 0.45 to 1 ug underwent reverse transcription with random hexamers. TCRdb re-called the immunoSEQ multiplex PCR reads with MiXCR, one entry per CDR3 protein. The table lists 250,000 to 300,000 distinct CDR3 sequences, around 91% of them singletons, with around 0.2% in the top ten. The sample comprised CD8+ T cells from PBMCs. All receptors come from a human donor with multiple sclerosis.

With regard to this clonotype: The CDR3 ends on some other residue instead of the conserved phenylalanine or tryptophan, so this is likely a read error. The CDR3 region is CASSLDRGQGGTEAFV. The CDR3 DNA reads TGTGCCAGCAGTTTAGACCGGGGACAGGGTGGCACTGAAGCTTTCGTT. The chain carries TRBV12-3 or TRBV12-4 and TRBJ1-1; 9 positions agree with TRBD1. The CDR3 is 16 amino acids. J lost 4 bases, V lost 1 base, and 7 bases had no gene match.

V and J are TRBV2 and TRBJ2-1; TRBD2 might be the D (7 bases). Germline V gene lookup returns CDR1 SNHLY and CDR2 FYNNEI. V was clipped by 3 bases and J by 11 bases, with 8 bases between them. This CDR3 has 11 amino acids. The CDR3 nucleotides are TGTGCCAGCAGTGAGCGGGGGCAGCAGTTCTTC. This sequence encodes CASSERGQQFF.

This chain joins TRBV29-1 and TRBJ2-2, with unresolved D. CDR3 length: 14 residues. V was clipped by 0 bases and J by 1 base, with 6 bases between them. Germline V gene data show CDR1 as SQVTM and CDR2 as ANQGSEA. The CDR3 protein is CSVEEEWNTGELFF. As DNA, the CDR3 is TGCAGCGTTGAAGAGGAGTGGAACACCGGGGAGCTGTTTTTT.

This clonotype is a singleton in its sample. This rearrangement joins TRBV11-2 to TRBJ1-2; 10 bases line up with TRBD1. CDR3 length: 15 residues. The V segment lost 4 bases and the J segment 4 bases; nucleotides outside the gene matches: 6. The germline gives CDR1 SGHAT, CDR2 FQNNGV. The CDR3 region has the DNA TGTGCCAGCAGCTCTCGGACAGGGGGAGCCTATGGCTACACCTTC. This sequence encodes CASSSRTGGAYGYTF.

This sequence joins TRBV28 and TRBJ1-2; TRBD1 is a possible D gene (6 bases). Per the germline V gene, CDR1 is MDHEN and CDR2 is SYDVKM. V lost 5 bases and J 5 bases, leaving 15 bases between the germline ends. This CDR3 spans 14 amino acids. The CDR3 sequence is CASSEQGVGYGYTF. CDR3 DNA sequence: TGTGCCAGCAGTGAACAGGGAGTTGGGTATGGCTACACCTTC.